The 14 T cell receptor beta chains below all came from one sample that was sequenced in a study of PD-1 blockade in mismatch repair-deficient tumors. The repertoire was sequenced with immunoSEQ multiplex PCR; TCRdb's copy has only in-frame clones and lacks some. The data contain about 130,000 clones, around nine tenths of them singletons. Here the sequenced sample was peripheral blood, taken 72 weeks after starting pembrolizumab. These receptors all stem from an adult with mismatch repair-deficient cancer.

In DNA form, the CDR3 reads TGTGCCAGCAGCTTCCGGGACAGGGGGCGCACCGGGGAGCTGTTTTTT. This translates into CASSFRDRGRTGELFF. The chain carries TRBV7-6 and TRBJ2-2; 12 bases agree with TRBD1. The ends lost 3 bases at V and 4 bases at J; junction bases unmatched: 3. The CDR3 contains 16 residues. The germline V gene encodes CDR1 SGHVS and CDR2 FNYEAQ. The full variable domain, rest sourced from reference TRBV7-6 and TRBJ2-2, is GAGVSQSPRYKVTKRGQDVALRCDPISGHVSLYWYRQALGQGPEFLTYFNYEAQQDKSGLPNDRFSAERPEGSISTLTIQRTEQRDSAMYRCASSFRDRGRTGELFFGEGSRLTVL.

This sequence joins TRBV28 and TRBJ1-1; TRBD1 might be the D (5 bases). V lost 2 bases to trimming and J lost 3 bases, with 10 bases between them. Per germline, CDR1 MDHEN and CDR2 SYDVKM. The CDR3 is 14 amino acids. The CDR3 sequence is CASSLGGRDTEAFF. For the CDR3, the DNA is TGTGCCAGCAGTTTAGGGGGGAGGGACACTGAAGCTTTCTTT.

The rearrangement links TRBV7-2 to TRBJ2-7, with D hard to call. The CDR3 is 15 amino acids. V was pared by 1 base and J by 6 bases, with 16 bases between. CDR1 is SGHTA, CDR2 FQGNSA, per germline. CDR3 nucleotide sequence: TGTGCCAGCAGCTTAGGTGGCCTGCCTGGCGGCGAGCAGTACTTC. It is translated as CASSLGGLPGGEQYF.

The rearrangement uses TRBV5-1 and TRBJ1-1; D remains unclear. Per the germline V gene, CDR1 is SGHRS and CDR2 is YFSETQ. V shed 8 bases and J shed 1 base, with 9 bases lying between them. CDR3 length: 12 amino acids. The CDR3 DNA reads TGCGCCAGTCGAACTTCGAACACTGAAGCTTTCTTT. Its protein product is CASRTSNTEAFF.

In DNA form, the CDR3 reads TGTGCCATCAGTGGCCTTAAGTCAGATACGCAGTATTTT. Its protein is CAISGLKSDTQYF. The chain recombines TRBV10-3 with TRBJ2-3, with D hard to call. The CDR3 sequence is 13 residues long. Germline V gene sequence: CDR1 ENHRY, CDR2 SYGVKD. Trimming removed 4 bases from V and 4 bases from J, with 9 bases in between.

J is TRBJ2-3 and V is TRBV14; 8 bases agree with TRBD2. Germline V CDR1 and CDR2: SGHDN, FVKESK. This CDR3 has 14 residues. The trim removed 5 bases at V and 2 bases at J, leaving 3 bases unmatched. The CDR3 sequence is CASSASGYTDTQYF. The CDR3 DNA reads TGTGCCAGCAGCGCTAGCGGGTACACAGATACGCAGTATTTT.

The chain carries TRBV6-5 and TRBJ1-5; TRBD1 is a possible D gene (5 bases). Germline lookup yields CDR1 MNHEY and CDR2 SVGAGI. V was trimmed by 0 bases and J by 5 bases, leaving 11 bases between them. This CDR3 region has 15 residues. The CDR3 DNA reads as TGTGCCAGCAGTTACTCTTTTGCGGGGGATCAGCCCCAGCATTTT. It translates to CASSYSFAGDQPQHF.

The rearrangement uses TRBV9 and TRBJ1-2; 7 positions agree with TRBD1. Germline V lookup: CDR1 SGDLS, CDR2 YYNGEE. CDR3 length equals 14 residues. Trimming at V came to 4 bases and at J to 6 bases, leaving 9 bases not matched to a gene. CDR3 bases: TGTGCCAGCAGCCCGCCGACAGGGCCCCATGGCTACACCTTC. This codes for CASSPPTGPHGYTF.

CDR3 sequence (DNA): TGCGCCAGCAGCCAAGATCGGCGGGACGCCAAAAACATTCAGTACTTC. Protein sequence: CASSQDRRDAKNIQYF. The chain uses TRBV4-3 and TRBJ2-4; D is possibly TRBD2 (6 bases). In germline, CDR1 is LGHNA, CDR2 YSLEER. The CDR3 spans 16 residues. Trimming took 0 bases from V and 1 from J, leaving 10 bases between them.

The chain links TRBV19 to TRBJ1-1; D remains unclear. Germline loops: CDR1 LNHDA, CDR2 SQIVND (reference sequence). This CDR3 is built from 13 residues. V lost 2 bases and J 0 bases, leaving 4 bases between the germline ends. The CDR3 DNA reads TGTGCCAGTAGTATATCAGTGAACACTGAAGCTTTCTTT. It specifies CASSISVNTEAFF.

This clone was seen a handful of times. DNA for the CDR3: TGTGCCATCAGTCCACTTTGGACCTACGAGCAGTACTTC. This encodes CAISPLWTYEQYF. The V gene is TRBV10-3, the J gene TRBJ2-7, with D unclear. The CDR3 length is 13 residues. Germline CDR1 is ENHRY and CDR2 is SYGVKD. Between the trimmed V and J ends, which lost 5 bases and 2 bases, there was a span of 10 bases.

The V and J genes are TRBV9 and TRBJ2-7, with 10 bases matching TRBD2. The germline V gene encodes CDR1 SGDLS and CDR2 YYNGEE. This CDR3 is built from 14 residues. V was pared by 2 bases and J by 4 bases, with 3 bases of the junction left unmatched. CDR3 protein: CASSVSSGSYEQYF. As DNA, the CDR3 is TGTGCCAGCAGCGTTTCTAGCGGGAGTTACGAGCAGTACTTC.

CDR3 region: CASSAIPGQGLGEQYF. In DNA form, the CDR3 reads TGTGCCAGCAGCGCAATTCCGGGACAGGGGCTTGGAGAGCAGTACTTC. This rearrangement joins TRBV9 to TRBJ2-7, with 10 nucleotides matching TRBD1. The V segment lost 3 bases and the J segment 7 bases; nucleotides outside the gene matches: 13. CDR1 is SGDLS and CDR2 is YYNGEE in the germline V gene. This CDR3 comprises 16 residues.

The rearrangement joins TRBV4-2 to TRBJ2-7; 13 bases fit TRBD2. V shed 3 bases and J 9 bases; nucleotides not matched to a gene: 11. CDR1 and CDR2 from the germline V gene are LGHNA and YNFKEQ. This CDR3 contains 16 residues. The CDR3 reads CASSQSGTSGATVQYF. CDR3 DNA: TGTGCCAGCAGCCAGAGCGGGACTAGCGGGGCTACGGTGCAGTACTTC.